Included here is one TCR beta chain sequence, with context. Its specificity is unknown. The protocol was immunoSEQ multiplex PCR, while the TCRdb copy is restricted to in-frame clones and leaves out a portion. The sample contains about 17,000 clones, roughly 87% of which appear only once. The sample originates from a study of OX40 agonist ivuxolimab in advanced cancers. Study in general: Dose-escalation patients' cancers were hepatocellular carcinoma, melanoma, renal cell or head and neck cancer.

Study findings and constraints: At 0.1 to 3.0 mg/kg and by week 6, CD4+ and CD8+ T cells in the blood had expanded clonally.

CDR3 length equals 17 residues. Trimming took 4 bases from V and 0 from J, leaving 16 bases between them. Germline CDR1 SGHVS, CDR2 FQNEAQ. The sample here was CD4+ or CD8+ T cells sorted from blood, taken in a trial of the OX40 agonist ivuxolimab. This chain connects TRBV7-8 to TRBJ1-5; a weak D match, TRBD1 (6 bases). The source of this sequence is an adult with an advanced solid tumor such as melanoma, head and neck, liver or kidney cancer. The CDR3 bases are TGTGCCAGCAGCTCACACGGAGGACAGAATAGCAATCAGCCCCAGCATTTT. Translating gives CASSSHGGQNSNQPQHF.